This TCR beta chain was identified during a study of blood T cells in healthy people across ages. This clonotype was counted at least ten times. It was approximately 10 milliliters of peripheral blood that were drawn from each donor. Per germline, CDR1 SQVTM and CDR2 ANQGSEA. The V and J ends lost 3 bases and 1 base respectively, with 16 bases between them. This CDR3 contains 15 residues. The authors ran a second PCR of about 6 to 11 cycles using a sample-barcoded 5' primer and a J-beta primer mix. Using its own MiXCR run on the 5' RACE reads, TCRdb lists one record per CDR3 protein. The sample has 720,000 or so distinct CDR3 sequences, 40% to 45% seen once.

The sample taken for sequencing was blood. The clonotype originates from a man older than 75 in good health. J is TRBJ2-7 and V is TRBV29-1; D is possibly TRBD2 (6 bases). CDR3 sequence reads: CSVERPGLLSYEQYF. The CDR3 region has the DNA TGCAGCGTTGAGCGACCGGGACTCCTTTCCTACGAGCAGTACTTC.